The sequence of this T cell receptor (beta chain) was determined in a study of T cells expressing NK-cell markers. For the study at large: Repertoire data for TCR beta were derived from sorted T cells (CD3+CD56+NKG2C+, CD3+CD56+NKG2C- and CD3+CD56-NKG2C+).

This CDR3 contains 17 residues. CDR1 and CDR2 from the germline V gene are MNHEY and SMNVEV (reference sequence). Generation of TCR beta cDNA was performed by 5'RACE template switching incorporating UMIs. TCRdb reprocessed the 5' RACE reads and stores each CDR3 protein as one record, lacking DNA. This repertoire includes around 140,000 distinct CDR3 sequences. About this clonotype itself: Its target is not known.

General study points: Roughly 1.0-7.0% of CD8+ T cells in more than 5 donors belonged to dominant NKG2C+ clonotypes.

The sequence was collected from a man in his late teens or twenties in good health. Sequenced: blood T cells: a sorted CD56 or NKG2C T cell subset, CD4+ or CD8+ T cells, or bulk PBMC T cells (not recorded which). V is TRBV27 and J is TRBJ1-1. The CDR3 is CASSLLAVRPLNTEAFF.